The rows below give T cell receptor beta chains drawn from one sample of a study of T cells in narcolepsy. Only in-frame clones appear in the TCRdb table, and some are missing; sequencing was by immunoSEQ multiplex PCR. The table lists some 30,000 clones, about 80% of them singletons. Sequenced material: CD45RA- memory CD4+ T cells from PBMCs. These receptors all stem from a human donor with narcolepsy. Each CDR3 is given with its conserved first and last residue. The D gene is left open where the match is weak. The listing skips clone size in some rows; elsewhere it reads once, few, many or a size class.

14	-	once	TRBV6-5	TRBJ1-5	CASSYGAGNQPQHF	TGTGCCAGCAGTTACGGGGCAGGCAATCAGCCCCAGCATTTT
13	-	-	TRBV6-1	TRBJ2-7	CASSYSAGGEQYF	TGTGCCAGCAGTTATTCGGCAGGAGGCGAGCAGTACTTC
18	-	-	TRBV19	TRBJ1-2	CASSTDHRDGGFNYGYTF	TGTGCCAGTAGTACCGACCACCGGGACGGCGGATTTAACTATGGCTACACCTTC
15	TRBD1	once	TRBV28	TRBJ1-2	CASSHRGPPFYGYTF	TGTGCCAGCAGCCACAGGGGGCCCCCATTCTATGGCTACACCTTC
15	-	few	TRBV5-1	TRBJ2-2	CASSSPGTSGGELFF	TGCGCCAGCAGTTCCCCAGGAACCTCGGGCGGGGAGCTGTTTTTT
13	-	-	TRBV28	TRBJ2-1	CASSLGRVNEQFF	TGTGCCAGCAGTTTAGGCAGGGTAAATGAGCAGTTCTTC
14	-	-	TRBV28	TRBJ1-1	CASRPGGQNTEAFF	TGTGCCAGCAGGCCGGGGGGACAGAACACTGAAGCTTTCTTT
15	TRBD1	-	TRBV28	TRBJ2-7	CASSPSGTESYEQYF	TGTGCCAGCAGTCCGTCCGGGACAGAGTCCTACGAGCAGTACTTC
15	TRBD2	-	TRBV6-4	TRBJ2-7	CASSDPASGSYEQYF	TGTGCCAGCAGTGACCCGGCAAGCGGGAGCTACGAGCAGTACTTC
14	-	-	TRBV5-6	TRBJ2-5	CASSLYQGRETQYF	TGTGCCAGCAGCTTGTACCAGGGCAGAGAGACCCAGTACTTC
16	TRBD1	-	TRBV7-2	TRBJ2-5	CASSLAGQGAVGTQYF	TGTGCCAGCAGCTTAGCCGGACAGGGGGCGGTCGGGACCCAGTACTTC
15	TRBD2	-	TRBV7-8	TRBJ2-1	CASSYSGGGYNEQFF	TGTGCCAGCAGCTATAGCGGGGGGGGTTACAATGAGCAGTTCTTC
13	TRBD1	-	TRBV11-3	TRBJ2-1	CASSLKGAYEQFF	TGTGCCAGCAGCTTAAAGGGGGCCTATGAGCAGTTCTTC
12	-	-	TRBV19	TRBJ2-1	CATSGQGGGQFF	TGTGCCACAAGTGGGCAGGGCGGTGGGCAGTTCTTC
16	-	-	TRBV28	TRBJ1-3	CASSFREEWSGNTIYF	TGTGCCAGCAGTTTCAGGGAAGAGTGGTCTGGAAACACCATATATTTT
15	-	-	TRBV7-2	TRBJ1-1	CASSSSRVGNTEAFF	TGTGCCAGCAGCTCTAGTCGGGTGGGTAACACTGAAGCTTTCTTT
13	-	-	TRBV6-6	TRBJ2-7	CASTPTGGYEQYF	TGTGCCAGCACACCCACCGGAGGCTACGAGCAGTACTTC
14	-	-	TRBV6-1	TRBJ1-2	CASSEQGLNYGYTF	TGTGCCAGCAGTGAGCAGGGCCTGAACTATGGCTACACCTTC
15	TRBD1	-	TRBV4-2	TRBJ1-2	CASSQEDRGLGGYTF	TGTGCCAGCAGCCAAGAGGACAGGGGGCTTGGGGGCTACACCTTC
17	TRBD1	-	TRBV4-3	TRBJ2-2	CASSQDDRGSNTGELFF	TGCGCCAGCAGCCAAGATGACAGGGGGTCGAACACCGGGGAGCTGTTTTTT
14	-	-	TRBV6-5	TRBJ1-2	CASSSPPGDYGYTF	TGTGCCAGCAGTTCCCCCCCCGGAGACTATGGCTACACCTTC
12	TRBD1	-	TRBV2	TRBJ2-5	CASTLDRRTQYF	TGTGCCAGCACCTTGGACAGGAGGACCCAGTACTTC
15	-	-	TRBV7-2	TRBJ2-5	CASSLVRQLQETQYF	TGTGCCAGCAGCTTAGTTAGGCAACTCCAAGAGACCCAGTACTTC
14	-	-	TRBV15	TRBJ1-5	CATSRDSGGGSQHF	TGTGCCACCAGCAGAGATTCTGGGGGCGGTTCCCAGCATTTT